This record looks at one T cell receptor (beta chain) sequence and its context. The source of the sample is a study of blood T cell repertoires in COVID-19. Whole-study context: In each case, the material was cDNA or gDNA derived from T cells, B-cell-depleted T cells, or PBMCs.

Generated by immunoSEQ multiplex PCR, the TCRdb table keeps only in-frame clones and is missing some. Of tens of thousands of clones in the sample, approximately 86% were seen once. The V and J ends lost 5 bases and 16 bases, in that order; junction bases with no gene match: 10. The CDR3 consists of 14 residues. Germline V gene lookup returns CDR1 MNHEY and CDR2 SVGEGT. Sequenced sample: peripheral blood. The V and J genes are TRBV6-2 or TRBV6-3 and TRBJ2-1, with 14 bases identical to TRBD2. This receptor was obtained from a man aged 45-60 years with acute or convalescent COVID-19. CDR3 region: CASSLGLAGGLTFF. The DNA of the CDR3 is TGTGCCAGCAGTCTAGGACTAGCGGGGGGCCTGACCTTCTTC.